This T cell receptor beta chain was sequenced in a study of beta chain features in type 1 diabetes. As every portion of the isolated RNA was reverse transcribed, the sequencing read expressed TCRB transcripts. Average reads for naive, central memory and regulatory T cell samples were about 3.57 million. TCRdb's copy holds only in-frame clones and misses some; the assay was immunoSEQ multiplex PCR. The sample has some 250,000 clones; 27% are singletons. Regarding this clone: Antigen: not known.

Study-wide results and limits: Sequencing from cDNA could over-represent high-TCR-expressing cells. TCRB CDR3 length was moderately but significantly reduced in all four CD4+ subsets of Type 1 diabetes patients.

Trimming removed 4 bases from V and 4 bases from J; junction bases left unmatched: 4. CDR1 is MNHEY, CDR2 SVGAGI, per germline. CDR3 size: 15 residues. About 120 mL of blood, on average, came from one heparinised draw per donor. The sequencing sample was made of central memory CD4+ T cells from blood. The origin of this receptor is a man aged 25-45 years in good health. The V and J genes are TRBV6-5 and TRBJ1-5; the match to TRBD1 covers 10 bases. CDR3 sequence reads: CASSSGQGYNQPQHF. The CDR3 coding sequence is TGTGCCAGCAGTTCGGGACAGGGGTATAATCAGCCCCAGCATTTT.